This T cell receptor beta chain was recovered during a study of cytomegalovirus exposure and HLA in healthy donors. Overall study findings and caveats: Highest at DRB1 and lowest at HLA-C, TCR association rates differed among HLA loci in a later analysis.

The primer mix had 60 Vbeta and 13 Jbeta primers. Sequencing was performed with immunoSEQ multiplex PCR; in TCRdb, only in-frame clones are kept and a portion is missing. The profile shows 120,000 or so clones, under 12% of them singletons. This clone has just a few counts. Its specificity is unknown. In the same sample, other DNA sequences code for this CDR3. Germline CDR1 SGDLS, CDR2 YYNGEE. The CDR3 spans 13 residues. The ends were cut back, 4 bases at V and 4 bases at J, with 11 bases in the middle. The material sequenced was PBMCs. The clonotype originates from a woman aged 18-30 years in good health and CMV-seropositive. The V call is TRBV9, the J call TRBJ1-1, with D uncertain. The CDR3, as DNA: TGTGCCAGCAGCCTAGGAGGTGGCACTGAAGCTTTCTTT. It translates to CASSLGGGTEAFF.